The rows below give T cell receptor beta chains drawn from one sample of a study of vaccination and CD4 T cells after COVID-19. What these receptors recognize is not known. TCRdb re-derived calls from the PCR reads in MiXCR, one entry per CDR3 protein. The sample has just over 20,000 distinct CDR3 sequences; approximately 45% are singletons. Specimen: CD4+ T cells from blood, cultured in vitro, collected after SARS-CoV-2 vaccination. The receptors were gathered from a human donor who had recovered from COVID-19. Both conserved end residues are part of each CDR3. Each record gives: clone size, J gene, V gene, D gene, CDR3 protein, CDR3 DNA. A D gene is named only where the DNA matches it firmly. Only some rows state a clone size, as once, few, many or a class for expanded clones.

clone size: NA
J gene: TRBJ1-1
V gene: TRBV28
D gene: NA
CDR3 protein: CASSLVRTAGNTEAFF
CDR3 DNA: TGTGCCAGCAGTTTGGTCCGGACAGCGGGAAACACTGAAGCTTTCTTT

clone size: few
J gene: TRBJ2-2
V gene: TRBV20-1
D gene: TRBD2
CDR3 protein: CSARKGLVTGELFF
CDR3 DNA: TGCAGTGCTAGGAAGGGACTAGTTACCGGGGAGCTGTTTTTT

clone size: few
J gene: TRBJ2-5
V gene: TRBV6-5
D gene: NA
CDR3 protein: CASSYSGTQYF
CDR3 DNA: TGTGCCAGCAGTTACTCGGGGACCCAGTACTTC

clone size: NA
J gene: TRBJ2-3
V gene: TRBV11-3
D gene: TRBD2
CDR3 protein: CASSLVRGTDTQYF
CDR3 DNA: TGTGCCAGCAGCTTAGTGCGGGGGACAGATACGCAGTATTTT

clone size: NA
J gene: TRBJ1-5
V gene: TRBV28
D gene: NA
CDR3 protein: CASSLTGAQPQHF
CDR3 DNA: TGTGCCAGCAGTTTAACGGGAGCCCAGCCCCAGCATTTT

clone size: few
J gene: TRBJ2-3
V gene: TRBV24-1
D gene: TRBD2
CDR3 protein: CATSDPGTSGGPDTQYF
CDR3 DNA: TGTGCCACCAGTGACCCCGGGACTAGCGGGGGGCCAGATACGCAGTATTTT

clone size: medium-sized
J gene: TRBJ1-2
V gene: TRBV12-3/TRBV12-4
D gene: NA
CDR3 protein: CASSRTDGYYGYTF
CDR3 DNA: TGTGCCAGCAGTAGGACGGACGGGTACTATGGCTACACCTTC

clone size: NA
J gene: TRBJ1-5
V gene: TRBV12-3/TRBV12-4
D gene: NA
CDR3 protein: CASSLGRANQPQHF
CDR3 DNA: TGTGCCAGCAGTTTAGGCAGGGCAAATCAGCCCCAGCATTTT

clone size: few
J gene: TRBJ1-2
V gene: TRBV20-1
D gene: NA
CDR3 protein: CSARRQVGGYTF
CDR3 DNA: TGCAGTGCTAGACGGCAGGTCGGCGGCTACACCTTC

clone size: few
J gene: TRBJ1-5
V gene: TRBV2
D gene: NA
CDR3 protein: CASSEGNQPQHF
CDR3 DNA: TGTGCCAGCAGTGAAGGGAATCAGCCCCAGCATTTT

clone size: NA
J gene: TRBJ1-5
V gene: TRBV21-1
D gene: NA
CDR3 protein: CASSVGQLPHF
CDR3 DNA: TGTGCCAGCAGCGTCGGACAGCTCCCGCATTTT

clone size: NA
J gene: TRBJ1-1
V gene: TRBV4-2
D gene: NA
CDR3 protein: CASSPGVQGRNTEAFF
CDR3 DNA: TGTGCCAGCAGCCCAGGGGTTCAGGGGCGGAACACTGAAGCTTTCTTT

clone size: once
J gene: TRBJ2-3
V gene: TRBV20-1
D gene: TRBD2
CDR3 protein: CSARDHGTSGRRDTQYF
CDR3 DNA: TGCAGTGCTAGAGATCACGGGACTAGCGGACGCCGCGATACGCAGTATTTT

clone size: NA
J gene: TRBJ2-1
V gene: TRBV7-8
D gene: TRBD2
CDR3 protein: CASSPIGGLAGENEQFF
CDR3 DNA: TGTGCCAGCAGCCCAATAGGAGGGCTAGCGGGAGAGAATGAGCAGTTCTTC

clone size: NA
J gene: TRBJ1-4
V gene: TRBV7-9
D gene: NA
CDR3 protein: CASSLGTADGTNEKLFF
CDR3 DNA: TGTGCCAGCAGCTTAGGGACAGCCGATGGAACTAATGAAAAACTGTTTTTT

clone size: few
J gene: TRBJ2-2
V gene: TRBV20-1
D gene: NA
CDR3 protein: CSARDTGQGNTGELFF
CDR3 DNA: TGCAGTGCTAGAGATACCGGCCAGGGCAACACCGGGGAGCTGTTTTTT

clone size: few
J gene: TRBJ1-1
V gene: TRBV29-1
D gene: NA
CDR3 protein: CSVSDRNTEAFF
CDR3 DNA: TGCAGCGTCTCCGACAGGAACACTGAAGCTTTCTTT

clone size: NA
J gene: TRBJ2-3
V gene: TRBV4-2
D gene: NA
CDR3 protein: CASSPGSTDTQYF
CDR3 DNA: TGTGCCAGCAGCCCAGGGAGCACAGATACGCAGTATTTT

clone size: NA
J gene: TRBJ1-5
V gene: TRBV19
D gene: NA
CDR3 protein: CASSISSRNNQPQHF
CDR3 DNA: TGTGCCAGTAGTATTTCGTCCAGAAACAATCAGCCCCAGCATTTT

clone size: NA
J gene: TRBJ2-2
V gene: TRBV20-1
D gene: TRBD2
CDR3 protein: CSARALAGKGGELFF
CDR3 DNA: TGCAGTGCTAGAGCACTAGCGGGGAAGGGCGGGGAGCTGTTTTTT

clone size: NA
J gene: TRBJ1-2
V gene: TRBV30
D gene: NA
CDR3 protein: CAWSVQGGYGYTF
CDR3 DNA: TGTGCCTGGAGTGTACAAGGGGGCTATGGCTACACCTTC

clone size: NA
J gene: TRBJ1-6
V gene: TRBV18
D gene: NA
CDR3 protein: CASSPEGWNSPLHF
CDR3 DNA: TGTGCCAGCTCACCAGAGGGTTGGAATTCACCCCTCCACTTT

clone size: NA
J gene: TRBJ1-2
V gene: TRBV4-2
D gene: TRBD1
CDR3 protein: CASSPRTGHYGYTF
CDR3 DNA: TGTGCCAGCAGCCCCCGGACAGGGCACTATGGCTACACCTTC

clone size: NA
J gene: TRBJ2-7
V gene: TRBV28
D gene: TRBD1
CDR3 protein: CASSSTGGVSYEQYF
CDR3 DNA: TGTGCCAGCAGTTCAACAGGGGGCGTCTCCTACGAGCAGTACTTC

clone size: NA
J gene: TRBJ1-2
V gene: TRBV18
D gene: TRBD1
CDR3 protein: CASSPRDRYYGYTF
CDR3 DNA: TGTGCCAGCTCACCCCGGGACAGATACTATGGCTACACCTTC

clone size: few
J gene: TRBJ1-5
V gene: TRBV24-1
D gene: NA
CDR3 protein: CATSEGTDNQPQHF
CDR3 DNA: TGTGCCACCAGTGAAGGGACGGACAATCAGCCCCAGCATTTT

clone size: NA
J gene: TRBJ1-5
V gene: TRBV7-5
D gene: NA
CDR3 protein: CISVSEAPSIPRGCSNQPQHF
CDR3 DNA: NA

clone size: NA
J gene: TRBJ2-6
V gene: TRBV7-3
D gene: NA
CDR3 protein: CASSRGIPNVLTF
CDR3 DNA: TGTGCCAGCAGCCGCGGGATCCCCAACGTCCTGACTTTC

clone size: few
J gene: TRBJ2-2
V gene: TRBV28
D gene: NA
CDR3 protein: CASRRQVLGELFF
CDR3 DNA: TGTGCCAGCAGACGCCAGGTTCTGGGGGAGCTGTTTTTT

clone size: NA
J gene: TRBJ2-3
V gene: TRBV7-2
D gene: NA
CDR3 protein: CASSQAQGQDTQYF
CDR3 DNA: TGTGCCAGCAGCCAGGCGCAGGGGCAAGATACGCAGTATTTT

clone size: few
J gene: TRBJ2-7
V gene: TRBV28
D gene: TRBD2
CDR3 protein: CASSPAGDYEQYF
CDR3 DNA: TGTGCCAGCAGCCCAGCGGGGGACTACGAGCAGTACTTC

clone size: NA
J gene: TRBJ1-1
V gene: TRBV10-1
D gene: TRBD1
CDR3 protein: CASSKQGGNTEAFF
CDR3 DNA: TGCGCCAGCAGCAAACAGGGGGGAAACACTGAAGCTTTCTTT

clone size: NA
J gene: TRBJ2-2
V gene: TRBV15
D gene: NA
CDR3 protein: CATSRDKPGELFF
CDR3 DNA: TGTGCCACCAGCAGAGATAAGCCCGGGGAGCTGTTTTTT

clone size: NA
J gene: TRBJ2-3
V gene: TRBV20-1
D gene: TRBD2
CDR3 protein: CSATYPTSGATDTQYF
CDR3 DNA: TGCAGTGCTACGTACCCCACTAGCGGGGCCACAGATACGCAGTATTTT

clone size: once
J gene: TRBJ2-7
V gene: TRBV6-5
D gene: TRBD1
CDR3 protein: CASSYSNPGQGVYEQYF
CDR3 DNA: TGTGCCAGCAGTTACTCGAATCCGGGACAGGGGGTCTACGAGCAGTACTTC

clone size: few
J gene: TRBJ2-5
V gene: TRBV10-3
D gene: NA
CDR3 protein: CAISGPVQETQYF
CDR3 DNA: TGTGCCATCAGTGGGCCAGTTCAAGAGACCCAGTACTTC

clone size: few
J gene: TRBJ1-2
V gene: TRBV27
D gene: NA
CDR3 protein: CASSPTPTGGGYTF
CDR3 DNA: TGTGCCAGCAGCCCCACCCCGACAGGCGGGGGCTACACCTTC